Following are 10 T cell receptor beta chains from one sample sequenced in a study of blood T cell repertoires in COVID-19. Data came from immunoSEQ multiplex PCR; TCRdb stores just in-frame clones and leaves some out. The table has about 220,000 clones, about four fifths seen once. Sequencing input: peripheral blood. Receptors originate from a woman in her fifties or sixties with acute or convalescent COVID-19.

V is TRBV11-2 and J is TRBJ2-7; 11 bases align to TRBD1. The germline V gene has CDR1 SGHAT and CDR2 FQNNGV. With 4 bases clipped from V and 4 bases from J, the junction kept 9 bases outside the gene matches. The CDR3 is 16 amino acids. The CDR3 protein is CASSSLTGTGGYEQYF. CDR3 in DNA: TGTGCCAGCAGCTCTTTAACCGGGACAGGGGGTTACGAGCAGTACTTC.

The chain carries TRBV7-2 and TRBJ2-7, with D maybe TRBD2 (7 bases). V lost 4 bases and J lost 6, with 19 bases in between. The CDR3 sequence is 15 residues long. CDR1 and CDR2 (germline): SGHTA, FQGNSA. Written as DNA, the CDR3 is TGTGCCAGCAGCTCGTTAGGGGGGGCGCGAAGCGAGCAGTACTTC. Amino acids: CASSSLGGARSEQYF.

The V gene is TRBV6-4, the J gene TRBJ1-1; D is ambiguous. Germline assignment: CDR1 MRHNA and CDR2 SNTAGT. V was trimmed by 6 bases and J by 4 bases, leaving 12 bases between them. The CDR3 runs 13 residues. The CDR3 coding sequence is TGTGCCAGCAGGGTGGAGGGAAGCACTGAAGCTTTCTTT. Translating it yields CASRVEGSTEAFF.

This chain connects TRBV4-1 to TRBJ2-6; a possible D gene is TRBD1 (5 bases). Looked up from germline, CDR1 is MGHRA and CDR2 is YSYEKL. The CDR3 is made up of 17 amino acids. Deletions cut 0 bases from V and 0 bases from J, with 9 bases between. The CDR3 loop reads CASSQEGQRSGANVLTF. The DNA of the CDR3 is TGCGCCAGCAGCCAAGAAGGACAACGCTCTGGGGCCAACGTCCTGACTTTC.

CDR3 sequence reads: CASSTAGLAGRGTDTQYF. In nucleotides, the CDR3 is TGTGCCAGTTCAACCGCGGGACTAGCGGGAAGGGGCACAGATACGCAGTATTTT. The chain carries TRBV19 and TRBJ2-3, with 13 bases identical to TRBD2. Germline CDR1 LNHDA, CDR2 SQIVND (reference sequence). V dropped 8 bases and J dropped 1; count of bases not matched to a gene: 12. This CDR3 region has 18 residues.

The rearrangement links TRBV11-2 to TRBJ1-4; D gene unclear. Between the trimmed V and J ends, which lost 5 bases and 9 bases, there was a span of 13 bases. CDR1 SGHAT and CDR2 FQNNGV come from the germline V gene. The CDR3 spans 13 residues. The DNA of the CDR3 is TGTGCCAGCAGCCCAGGAGGGCGGCAAAAACTGTTTTTT. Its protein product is CASSPGGRQKLFF. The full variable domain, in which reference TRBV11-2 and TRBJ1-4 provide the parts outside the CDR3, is EAGVAQSPRYKIIEKRQSVAFWCNPISGHATLYWYQQILGQGPKLLIQFQNNGVVDDSQLPKDRFSAERLKGVDSTLKIQPAKLEDSAVYLCASSPGGRQKLFFGSGTQLSVL.

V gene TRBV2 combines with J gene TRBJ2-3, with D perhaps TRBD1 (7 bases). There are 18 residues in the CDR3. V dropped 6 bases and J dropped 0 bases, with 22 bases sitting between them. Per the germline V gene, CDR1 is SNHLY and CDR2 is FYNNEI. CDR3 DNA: TGTGCCAGCAGCTCCCGGGGGAGCAGGGGGACGAGCACAGATACGCAGTATTTT. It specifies CASSSRGSRGTSTDTQYF.

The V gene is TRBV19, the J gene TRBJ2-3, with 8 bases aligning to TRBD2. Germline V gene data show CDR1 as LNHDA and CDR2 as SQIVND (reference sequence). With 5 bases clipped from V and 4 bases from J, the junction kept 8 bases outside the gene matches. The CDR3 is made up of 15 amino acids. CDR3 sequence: CASSVGGGFADTQYF. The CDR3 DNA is TGTGCCAGTAGTGTCGGCGGGGGGTTCGCAGATACGCAGTATTTT.

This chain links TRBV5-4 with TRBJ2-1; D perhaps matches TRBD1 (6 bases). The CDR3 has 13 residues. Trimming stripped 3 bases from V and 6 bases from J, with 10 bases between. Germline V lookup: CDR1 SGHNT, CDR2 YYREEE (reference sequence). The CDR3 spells CASSSKQGNEQFF. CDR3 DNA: TGTGCCAGCAGCTCCAAACAGGGCAATGAGCAGTTCTTC. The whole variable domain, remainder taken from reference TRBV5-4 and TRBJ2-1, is ETGVTQSPTHLIKTRGQQVTLRCSSQSGHNTVSWYQQALGQGPQFIFQYYREEENGRGNFPPRFSGLQFPNYSSELNVNALELDDSALYLCASSSKQGNEQFFGPGTRLTVL.

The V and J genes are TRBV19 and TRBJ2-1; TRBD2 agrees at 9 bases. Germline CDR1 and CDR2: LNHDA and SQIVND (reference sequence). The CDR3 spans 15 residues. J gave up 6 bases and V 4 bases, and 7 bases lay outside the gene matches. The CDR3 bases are TGTGCCAGTAGTAAGTACCCTAGCGGGGCCAATGAGCAGTTCTTC. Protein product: CASSKYPSGANEQFF. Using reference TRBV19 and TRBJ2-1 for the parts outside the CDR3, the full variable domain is DGGITQSPKYLFRKEGQNVTLSCEQNLNHDAMYWYRQDPGQGLRLIYYSQIVNDFQKGDIAEGYSVSREKKESFPLTVTSAQKNPTAFYLCASSKYPSGANEQFFGPGTRLTVL.